The T cell receptor beta chain under discussion was sequenced for a study of regulatory T cells in long-lasting Graves disease. Whole-study findings and limits: TRBV28, TRBJ1-2 and TRBJ2-5 were segments that persistent disease favored.

CDR3 length equals 15 residues. Looked up from germline, CDR1 is MGHDK and CDR2 is SYGVNS. After removal of 5 bases from V and 3 bases from J, the junction contained 5 bases not matched to a gene. TCR beta libraries were built with iRepertoire HTBI primers and Arm-PCR of CDR3 regions. A single record per CDR3 protein comes from TCRdb applying MiXCR to the multiplex PCR reads. The table lists roughly 420,000 distinct CDR3 sequences, approximately 16% of them singletons. Time point meaning: newly diagnosed GD, antithyroid drugs for less than 3 months. Following extraction of RNA from PBMCs, that RNA was used to make the TCR library. Concerning this clonotype: As yet, its antigen is unknown.

This sample was shared with a second study, whose subject was T cells in Graves' hyperthyroidism and ophthalmopathy. That study reports: Patients aged 18 to 65 had newly diagnosed hyperthyroidism lasting under 2 months.

The chain recombines TRBV25-1 with TRBJ2-1, with TRBD2 identical over 9 bases. This receptor was taken from a woman aged 30 to 39 with Graves disease. The input for sequencing was peripheral blood mononuclear cells (PBMCs), taken at new diagnosis, from a patient treated with antithyroid drugs. DNA for the CDR3: TGTGCCAGCAGTTATAGCGGGGGCCTCTACAATGAGCAGTTCTTC. Its protein is CASSYSGGLYNEQFF.